Here is one T cell receptor beta chain with its context. These data belong to a study of blood T cell repertoires in COVID-19. Across the study: Sites in the United States, Italy and Spain provided acute and convalescent COVID-19 samples.

Participants spanned ages about 18 to 89 years and resided in about 24 US areas. Authors' analysis steps: How many nucleated cells were present was estimated from reference gene primer amplification. The assay was immunoSEQ multiplex PCR, and TCRdb's table has in-frame clones only and misses some. From that table come the V and J calls and clone size; the DNA was used to work out D and trimming. The data contain about 250,000 clones, over 75% of them singletons. The sequence was collected from a woman aged 50 to 60 with acute COVID-19. Sequenced material: PBMCs or T cells enriched from blood (not recorded which).

For the CDR3, the DNA is TGTGCCTGGAGTCTGGACTCGGATGAGCAGTTCTTC. Translation: CAWSLDSDEQFF. This chain joins TRBV30 and TRBJ2-1; D is possibly TRBD2 (5 bases). CDR1 is GTSNPN and CDR2 is SVGIG in the germline V gene (reference sequence). V lost 2 bases, J lost 8 bases, and 10 bases lay in between. The CDR3 spans 12 residues.